The 12 T cell receptor beta chains below come from one sample, sequenced in a study of patients and donors after allogeneic stem cell transplantation. Each CDR3 protein gets one entry after TCRdb re-called the RT-PCR reads with MiXCR. The data show a few hundred thousand distinct CDR3 sequences, around two fifths seen once. Sequenced sample: blood, either unsorted or a sorted T cell fraction (not recorded which). These receptors originate from a human donor who was either an allogeneic HSCT recipient or a stem cell or donor lymphocyte infusion donor (not recorded which). It is not recorded whose cells these are; they may come from a transplant donor.

The rearrangement links TRBV7-2 to TRBJ1-2, with D possibly matching TRBD1 (6 bases). The CDR3 has 15 amino acids. Germline CDR1 and CDR2: SGHTA and FQGNSA. The V and J ends lost 6 bases and 3 bases respectively, with 17 bases between them. CDR3 DNA: TGTGCCAGCAGGACCCCCTCCTACAGGGACTATGGCTACACCTTC. Residues: CASRTPSYRDYGYTF.

CDR3 residues: CASSYLGLYTDTQYF. The DNA for the CDR3 is TGTGCCAGCAGTTACTTGGGATTATACACAGATACGCAGTATTTT. V is TRBV6-2 or TRBV6-3 and J is TRBJ2-3; D is unclear. This CDR3 is built from 15 residues. The V and J ends lost 1 base and 2 bases respectively, with 10 bases between them. The germline gives CDR1 MNHEY, CDR2 SVGEGT.

This clonotype was seen a few times. The rearrangement uses TRBV6-5 and TRBJ1-6; D is undetermined. The CDR3 runs to 12 residues. CDR1 is MNHEY, CDR2 SVGAGI, per germline. V gave up 6 bases and J gave up 10 bases, with 10 bases separating them. The CDR3 protein is CASRTRRSPLHF. The DNA for the CDR3 is TGTGCCAGCAGAACGCGGAGATCACCCCTCCACTTT.

The chain couples TRBV3-1 to TRBJ1-2; TRBD1 matches 7 bases. Germline trimming cut 2 bases from V and 7 bases from J; bases unmatched to any gene: 7. Germline-derived CDR1 and CDR2 are LGHDT and YNNKEL (reference sequence). The CDR3 runs 14 residues. CDR3 region: CASSQQRGLFGYTF. CDR3 nucleotide sequence: TGTGCCAGCAGCCAACAAAGGGGGCTCTTTGGCTACACCTTC.

CDR3 sequence (DNA): TGCAGTGCTAGTGAGGCAGGCCCCCATGAAAAACTGTTTTTT. Translated, it gives CSASEAGPHEKLFF. This chain joins TRBV20-1 and TRBJ1-4; D remains unclear. Germline lookup yields CDR1 DFQATT and CDR2 SNEGSKA (reference sequence). Trimming pared 3 bases from V and 6 bases from J, leaving 14 bases between. CDR3 size: 14 residues.

The V and J genes are TRBV5-1 and TRBJ1-2; TRBD1 matches 7 bases. Looked up from germline, CDR1 is SGHRS and CDR2 is YFSETQ. The CDR3 runs 13 residues. J lost 4 bases, V lost 5 bases, and 5 bases had no gene match. The CDR3 region has the DNA TGCGCCAGCAGGCCCCGGGACAGCTATGGCTACACCTTC. Residues: CASRPRDSYGYTF.

The chain is built from TRBV15 and TRBJ1-1, with D unclear. The germline V gene encodes CDR1 LNHNV and CDR2 YYDKDF (reference sequence). The CDR3 runs to 13 residues. V was trimmed by 5 bases and J by 6 bases, leaving 13 bases between them. The CDR3, as DNA: TGTGCCACCAGCCCACGGACTGTTGCTGAAGCTTTCTTT. Translation gives CATSPRTVAEAFF.

This clonotype was seen a few times. V and J are TRBV6-1 and TRBJ1-3; D call uncertain. Per the germline V gene, CDR1 is MNHNS and CDR2 is SASEGT. This CDR3 is built from 13 residues. Trimming shortened V by 7 bases and J by 0 bases, and 7 bases separated the two germline ends. CDR3 loop: CASTRGSGNTIYF. The CDR3 region has the DNA TGTGCCAGCACTCGGGGCTCTGGAAACACCATATATTTT.

This clonotype was seen only a few times. The chain carries TRBV6-6 and TRBJ1-4; 10 nucleotides align to TRBD1. Germline V gives CDR1 MNHNY, CDR2 SVGAGI (reference sequence). The length of the CDR3 is 13 residues. With V trimmed by 8 bases and J by 5 bases, 2 bases remained unmatched. DNA of the CDR3: TGTGCCAGCTTGGACAGGGGGAATGAAAAACTGTTTTTT. Translated: CASLDRGNEKLFF.

The chain carries TRBV7-9 and TRBJ2-2, with a weak D call TRBD2 (6 bases). This CDR3 spans 15 amino acids. V shed 7 bases and J shed 3 bases, with 15 bases lying between them. The germline gives CDR1 SEHNR, CDR2 FQNEAQ (reference sequence). The CDR3 DNA is TGTGCCAGCAACCCGGGACTGGAAGACACCGGGGAGCTGTTTTTT. Translated, it gives CASNPGLEDTGELFF.

The rearrangement links TRBV7-3 to TRBJ1-1, with 7 bases that match TRBD1. From germline, CDR1 is SGHTA and CDR2 FQGTGA. This CDR3 spans 14 amino acids. V trimming: 5 bases; J trimming: 5 bases; junction bases outside the gene matches: 8. CDR3 in DNA: TGTGCCAGCAGCCCCGGGAGGGGGCGAACTGAAGCTTTCTTT. Encoded protein: CASSPGRGRTEAFF.

This clonotype has more than one count but fewer than ten. The V call is TRBV6-1, the J call TRBJ2-1; D might be TRBD1 (5 bases). Germline lookup yields CDR1 MNHNS and CDR2 SASEGT. The V end lost 6 bases, the J end lost 10 bases, and 25 bases lay between the germline ends. The CDR3 runs 16 residues. The CDR3 sequence: CASSPAPLRQGLEQFF. The CDR3 nucleotides are TGTGCCAGCAGCCCCGCCCCCCTTAGGCAGGGCCTCGAGCAGTTCTTC.